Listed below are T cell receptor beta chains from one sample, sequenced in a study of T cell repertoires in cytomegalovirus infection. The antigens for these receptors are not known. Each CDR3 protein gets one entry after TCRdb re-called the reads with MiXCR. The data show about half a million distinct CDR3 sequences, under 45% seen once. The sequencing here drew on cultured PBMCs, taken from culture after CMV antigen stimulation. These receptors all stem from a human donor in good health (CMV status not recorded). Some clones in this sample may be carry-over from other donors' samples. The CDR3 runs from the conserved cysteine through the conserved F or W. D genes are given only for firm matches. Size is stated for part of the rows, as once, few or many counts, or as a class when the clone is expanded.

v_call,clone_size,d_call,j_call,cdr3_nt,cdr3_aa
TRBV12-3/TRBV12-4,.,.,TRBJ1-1,TGTGCCAGCAGTTTAAGGCGGTTAGATGAAGCTTTCTTT,CASSLRRLDEAFF
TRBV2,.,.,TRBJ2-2,TGTGCCAGCAGTGCCTCTCGGGCAACCGGGGAGCTGTTTTTT,CASSASRATGELFF
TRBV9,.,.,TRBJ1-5,TGTGCCAGCAGCACGGGGGGCAGTAGCAATCAGCCCCAGCATTTT,CASSTGGSSNQPQHF
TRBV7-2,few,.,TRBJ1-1,TGTGCCAGCAGCTCCCTCGGGGGGGGGACTGAAGCTTTCTTT,CASSSLGGGTEAFF
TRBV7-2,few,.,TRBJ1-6,TGTGCCAGCAGCTTCAGACAGAGTTATAATTCACCCCTCCACTTT,CASSFRQSYNSPLHF
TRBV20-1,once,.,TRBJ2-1,TGCAGTGCTAGAGATCGGCTAGCGCACGACAATGAGCAGTTCTTC,CSARDRLAHDNEQFF
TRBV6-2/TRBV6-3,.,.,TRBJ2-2,TGTGCCAGCAGTTACTCCCCCCAACACACCGGGGAGCTGTTTTTT,CASSYSPQHTGELFF
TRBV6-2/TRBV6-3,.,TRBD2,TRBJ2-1,TGTGCCAGCAGTACTATCCCGGGAGGGGGGGACAATGAGCAGTTCTTC,CASSTIPGGGDNEQFF
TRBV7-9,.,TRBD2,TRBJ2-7,TGTGCCAGCAGCCGGACTAGCGGCTACGAGCAGTACTTC,CASSRTSGYEQYF
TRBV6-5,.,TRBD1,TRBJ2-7,TGTGCCAGCAGTTACACCTACAGGGGGCACGAGCAGTACTTC,CASSYTYRGHEQYF
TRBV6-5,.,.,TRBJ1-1,TGTGCCAGCAGCCGGGCGGCGGGGGCGGAAACTGAAGCTTTCTTT,CASSRAAGAETEAFF
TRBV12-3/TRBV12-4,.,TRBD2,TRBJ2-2,TGTGCCAGCAGTTTAGTAACTAGCGGGAGGGGGGGCACCGGGGAGCTGTTTTTT,CASSLVTSGRGGTGELFF
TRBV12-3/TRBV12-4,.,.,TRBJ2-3,TGTGCCAGCAGTTGGACTGGGGGCGCGTCAGATACGCAGTATTTT,CASSWTGGASDTQYF
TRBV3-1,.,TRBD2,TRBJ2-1,TGTGCCAGCCGCACTACTAGCGGGAGTAATGAGCAGTTCTTC,CASRTTSGSNEQFF
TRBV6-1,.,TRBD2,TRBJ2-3,TGTGCCAGCAGTGAAGCTTTCGGACTAGCGGGCGGAGATACGCAGTATTTT,CASSEAFGLAGGDTQYF
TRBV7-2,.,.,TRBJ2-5,TGTGCCAGCAGCTTGGGGGCAGCGACCCAGTACTTC,CASSLGAATQYF
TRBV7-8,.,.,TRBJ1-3,TGTGCCAGCAGTTCCTGGCCGACTGAGGGAAACACCATATATTTT,CASSSWPTEGNTIYF
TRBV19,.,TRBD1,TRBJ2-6,TGTGCCAGTAGTATACAGGGACAGCACTACTCTGGGGCCAACGTCCTGACTTTC,CASSIQGQHYSGANVLTF
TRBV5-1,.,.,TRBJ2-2,TGCGCCAGCAGCTTTAATCTTCGGGCAAACGCCGGGGAGCTGTTTTTT,CASSFNLRANAGELFF
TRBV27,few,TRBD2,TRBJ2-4,TGTGCCAGCAGTTCCAGCGGGAGTTACATTCAGTACTTC,CASSSSGSYIQYF
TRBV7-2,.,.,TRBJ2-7,TGTGCCAGCAGTCAATCCCAGACATACGAGCAGTACTTC,CASSQSQTYEQYF
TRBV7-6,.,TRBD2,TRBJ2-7,TGTGCCAGCAGCCAGGGCGGGACTAACTACGAGCAGTACTTC,CASSQGGTNYEQYF
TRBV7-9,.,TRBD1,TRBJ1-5,TGTGCCAGCAGCCGAGACAGGGTCGGGCGCAATCAGCCCCAGCATTTT,CASSRDRVGRNQPQHF
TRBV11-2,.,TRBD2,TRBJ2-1,TGTGCCAGCAGCTTCCCGCGGGGGAGATACAATGAGCAGTTCTTC,CASSFPRGRYNEQFF
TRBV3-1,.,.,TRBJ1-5,TGTGCCAGCAGCCAAGAAGTGAGGCAGCCCCAGCATTTT,CASSQEVRQPQHF
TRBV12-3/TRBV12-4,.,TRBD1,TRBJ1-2,TGTGCCAGCACCCTGGGACAGGGAGATGGCTACACCTTC,CASTLGQGDGYTF
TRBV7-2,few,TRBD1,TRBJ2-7,TGTGCCAGCAGCTCCCGGGACAGGGCAGATGAGCAGTACTTC,CASSSRDRADEQYF
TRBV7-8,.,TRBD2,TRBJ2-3,TGTGCCAGCAGCCGACTAGCGGGGGTGTCAGATACGCAGTATTTT,CASSRLAGVSDTQYF
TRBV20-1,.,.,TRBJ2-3,TGCAGTGCTAGTTTTGGGCTCACAGATACGCAGTATTTT,CSASFGLTDTQYF
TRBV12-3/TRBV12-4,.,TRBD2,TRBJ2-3,TGTGCCAGCACCCCCGGACTAGCAGGAGATACGCAGTATTTT,CASTPGLAGDTQYF
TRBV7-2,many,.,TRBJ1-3,TGTGCCAGCAGCTTACGGGATTCCTCTGGAAACACCATATATTTT,CASSLRDSSGNTIYF
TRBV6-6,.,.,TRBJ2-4,TGTGCCAGCGCGAATCCAGGGGGGCCGGGGAACATTCAGTACTTC,CASANPGGPGNIQYF
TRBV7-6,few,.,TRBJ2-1,TGTGCCAGCAGCCCCCCCCTAACCTACAATGAGCAGTTCTTC,CASSPPLTYNEQFF
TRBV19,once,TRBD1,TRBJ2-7,TGTGCCAGTAGTATCCGGACAGGGCTCTACGAGCAGTACTTC,CASSIRTGLYEQYF
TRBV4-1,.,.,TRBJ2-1,TGTGCCAGCAGCCAAGAGGGGGGCCTGAGCTCCTACAATGAGCAGTTCTTC,CASSQEGGLSSYNEQFF
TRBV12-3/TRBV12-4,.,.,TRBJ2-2,TGTGCCAGCAGACCTTACCCCAACACCGGGGAGCTGTTTTTT,CASRPYPNTGELFF
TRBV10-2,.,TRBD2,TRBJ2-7,TGCGCCAGCACCCCGGGACTAGAGTACTACGAGCAGTACTTC,CASTPGLEYYEQYF
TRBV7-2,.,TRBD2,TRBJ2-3,TGTGCCAGCAGCCCGACTAGCGGGGCGGGTACGCAGTATTTT,CASSPTSGAGTQYF
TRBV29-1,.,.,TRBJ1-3,TGCAGCGTTCCCCTTGGAAACACCATATATTTT,CSVPLGNTIYF
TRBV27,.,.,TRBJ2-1,TGTGCCAGCAGTTTATTGGGAGGACCCTACAATGAGCAGTTCTTC,CASSLLGGPYNEQFF
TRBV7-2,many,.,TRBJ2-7,TGTGCCAGCAGCTTAGTGATTAACTACGAGCAGTACTTC,CASSLVINYEQYF
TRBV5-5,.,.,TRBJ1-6,TGTGCCAGCAGCTCGCCGACAGGCTCTTCCTATAATTCACCCCTCCACTTT,CASSSPTGSSYNSPLHF
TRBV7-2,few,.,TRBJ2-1,TGTGCCAGCAGCTTAGCGCAGGGCCACCATGAGCAGTTCTTC,CASSLAQGHHEQFF
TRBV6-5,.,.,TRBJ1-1,TGTGCCAGCAGTTACCCCCCCTTAGGGCCGAACACTGAAGCTTTCTTT,CASSYPPLGPNTEAFF
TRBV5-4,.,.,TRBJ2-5,TGTGCCAGCAGCTTTGAGGGTGTAAAGACCCAGTACTTC,CASSFEGVKTQYF
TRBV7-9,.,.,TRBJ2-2,TGTGCCAGCAGCTTAGACAGCGCGGACACCGGGGAGCTGTTTTTT,CASSLDSADTGELFF
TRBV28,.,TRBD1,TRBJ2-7,TGTGCCAGCAGTTTATCGGGGACAGGGATGCGCTACGAGCAGTACTTC,CASSLSGTGMRYEQYF
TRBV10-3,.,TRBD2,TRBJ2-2,TGTGCCATCAGTGAGCCAGCTAGCGGGGGGCACACCGGGGAGCTGTTTTTT,CAISEPASGGHTGELFF
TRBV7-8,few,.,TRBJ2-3,TGTGCCAGCAGCCTAATGGCAGATACGCAGTATTTT,CASSLMADTQYF
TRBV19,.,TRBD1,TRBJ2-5,TGTGCCAGTAGTATTTTATCCTACCTGGGACAGCCCCAAGAGACCCAGTACTTC,CASSILSYLGQPQETQYF
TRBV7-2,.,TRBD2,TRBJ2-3,TGTGCCAGCAGCCCCGGGGGACTAGCGGGGGTATTACGCACAGATACGCAGTATTTT,CASSPGGLAGVLRTDTQYF
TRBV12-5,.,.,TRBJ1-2,TGTGCTAGTGGTTTGGTGGTGGGGCGCTCATATGGCTACACCTTC,CASGLVVGRSYGYTF
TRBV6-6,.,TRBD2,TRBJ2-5,TGTGCCAGCAGAACCATTCCTAGCGGGGGGCAAGAGACCCAGTACTTC,CASRTIPSGGQETQYF
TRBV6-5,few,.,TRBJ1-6,TGTGCATCTGCCAGGTCATATAATTCACCCCTCCACTTT,CASARSYNSPLHF
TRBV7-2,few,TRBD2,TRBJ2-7,TGTGCCAGCAGCATAGAGAGCGGGGGCTACGAGCAGTACTTC,CASSIESGGYEQYF
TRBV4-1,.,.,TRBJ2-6,TGCGCCAGCAGCCAAGTAGGGTCGATCTCTGGGGCCAACGTCCTGACTTTC,CASSQVGSISGANVLTF
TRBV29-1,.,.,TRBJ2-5,TGCAGCGTTGTCGGGACACCGTACCAAGAGACCCAGTACTTC,CSVVGTPYQETQYF
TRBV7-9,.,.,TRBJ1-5,TGTGCCAGCAGCTTAGCGTGGGCCCAGCATTTT,CASSLAWAQHF
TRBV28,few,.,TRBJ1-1,TGTGCCAGCAGTTCCCCTCACCCGGGACATTACACTGAAGCTTTCTTT,CASSSPHPGHYTEAFF